The source of this T cell receptor beta chain is a study of blood T cell repertoires in COVID-19. The wider study: There were acute and convalescent COVID-19 samples, and they came from the United States, Italy and Spain. Sample material is recorded as cDNA or gDNA derived from T cells, B-cell-depleted T cells, or PBMCs.

V was clipped by 1 base and J by 5 bases; unmatched bases: 6. The CDR3 loop spans 15 amino acids. Per the germline V gene, CDR1 is MGHDK and CDR2 is SYGVNS. In the authors' workflow: Estimation of nucleated cell counts was performed using reference gene primer amplification. This table comes from immunoSEQ multiplex PCR, and its TCRdb copy is limited to in-frame clones, with some not included. The V and J calls and clone size were taken over from that table, and D and trimming were inferred from the DNA. The sample carries 150,000 to 200,000 clones, roughly 91% recorded once. This clonotype was obtained from a human donor in a cohort sampled during active COVID-19. The rearrangement links TRBV25-1 to TRBJ2-7, with TRBD1 matching over 9 bases. The specimen was peripheral blood. CDR3 sequence (DNA): TGTGCCAGCAGTGAATTCGGGACAGGGTCAAACGAGCAGTACTTC. This gives the protein CASSEFGTGSNEQYF.